This T cell receptor beta chain was documented in a study of cytomegalovirus exposure and HLA in healthy donors. Points from the study as a whole: A later analysis found common viral pathogens apparently linked to several of the most significant clusters.

A multiplex PCR was run with 60 Vbeta primers and 13 Jbeta primers. Assay: immunoSEQ multiplex PCR; the TCRdb copy retains only in-frame clones and omits some. The data show 150,000 to 200,000 clones, about 86% seen once. Note on this clone: Its antigen is unknown.

The V gene lost 4 bases and the J gene lost 4 bases, with 17 bases spanning the gap. This CDR3 comprises 16 residues. CDR1 is SGHAT and CDR2 is FQNNGV in the germline V gene. The source material was PBMCs. The genes are TRBV11-2 and TRBJ2-4; D is possibly TRBD2 (6 bases). This TCR derives from a man aged 35 to 55 in good health and CMV-seropositive. CDR3 region: CASSSFGGTAKNIQYF. The CDR3 region has the DNA TGTGCCAGCAGCTCTTTCGGCGGGACCGCAAAAAACATTCAGTACTTC. Variable domain in full (rest from reference TRBV11-2 and TRBJ2-4): EAGVAQSPRYKIIEKRQSVAFWCNPISGHATLYWYQQILGQGPKLLIQFQNNGVVDDSQLPKDRFSAERLKGVDSTLKIQPAKLEDSAVYLCASSSFGGTAKNIQYFGAGTRLSVL.